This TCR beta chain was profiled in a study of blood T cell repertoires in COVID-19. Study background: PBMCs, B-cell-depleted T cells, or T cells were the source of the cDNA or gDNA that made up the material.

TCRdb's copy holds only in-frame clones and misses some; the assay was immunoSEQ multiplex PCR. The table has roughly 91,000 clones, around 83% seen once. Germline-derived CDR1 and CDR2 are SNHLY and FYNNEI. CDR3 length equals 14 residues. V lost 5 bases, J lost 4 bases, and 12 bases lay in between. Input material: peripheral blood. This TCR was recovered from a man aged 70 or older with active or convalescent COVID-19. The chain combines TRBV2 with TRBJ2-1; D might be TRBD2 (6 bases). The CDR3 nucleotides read TGTGCCAGCAGTCGGGAGCAGGGATACAATGAGCAGTTCTTC. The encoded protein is CASSREQGYNEQFF. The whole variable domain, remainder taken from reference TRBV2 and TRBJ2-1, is EPEVTQTPSHQVTQMGQEVILRCVPISNHLYFYWYRQILGQKVEFLVSFYNNEISEKSEIFDDQFSVERPDGSNFTLKIRSTKLEDSAMYFCASSREQGYNEQFFGPGTRLTVL.